The present TCR beta chain was sequenced within a study of CD8 T cells in ankylosing spondylitis. This CDR3 is built from 13 residues. Germline loops: CDR1 SGHNT, CDR2 YYREEE (reference sequence). V dropped 1 base and J dropped 13; count of bases not matched to a gene: 7. Libraries of TCR beta came from quantitative 5'-RACE with molecular barcodes. TCRdb re-called the 5' RACE reads through MiXCR, storing one row per CDR3 protein. In the table there are 250,000 to 400,000 distinct CDR3 sequences, approximately 10% of which are singletons. Regarding the study as a whole: From matched ankylosing spondylitis synovial fluid, disease-linked clones were reportedly recovered at significantly enriched levels.

In its sample, this clonotype was seen a few times. Its antigen remains unknown. The gene calls are TRBV5-4 and TRBJ2-2, with TRBD2 matching 7 bases. The source material was blood, either unsorted or a sorted T cell fraction (not recorded which). This TCR came from a female donor with ankylosing spondylitis or in good health (not recorded which). As DNA, the CDR3 is TGTGCCAGCAGCTTGAGAGGCGGGGGTGGGCTGTTTTTT. Residues: CASSLRGGGGLFF.